The clone carrying this T cell receptor delta chain was picked up a small number of times. The target antigen is unknown. The data belong to a study of gammadelta T cells in human blood. Whole-study findings and limits: Microbial exposure appeared to drive polyclonal γδ T cell expansion after birth.

The junction had 8 bases not matched to a gene; V was cut back by 3 bases and J by 0 bases. Per the germline V gene, CDR1 is GEAIGNYY and CDR2 is EKD. The CDR3 runs to 19 residues. TCRdb re-processed the RT-PCR reads via CATT. The sample holds roughly 980 delta-chain clones, 22% seen once. Sequencing was performed on Vgamma9Vdelta2 gamma-delta T cells from fetal blood. The source of this sequence is a human fetus. The chain carries TRDV2 and TRDJ3; 9 bases match TRDD3. CDR3 sequence: CACDGLYWGSSWDTRQMFF. CDR3 coding DNA: TGTGCCTGTGACGGATTATACTGGGGGAGCTCCTGGGACACCCGACAGATGTTTTTC.